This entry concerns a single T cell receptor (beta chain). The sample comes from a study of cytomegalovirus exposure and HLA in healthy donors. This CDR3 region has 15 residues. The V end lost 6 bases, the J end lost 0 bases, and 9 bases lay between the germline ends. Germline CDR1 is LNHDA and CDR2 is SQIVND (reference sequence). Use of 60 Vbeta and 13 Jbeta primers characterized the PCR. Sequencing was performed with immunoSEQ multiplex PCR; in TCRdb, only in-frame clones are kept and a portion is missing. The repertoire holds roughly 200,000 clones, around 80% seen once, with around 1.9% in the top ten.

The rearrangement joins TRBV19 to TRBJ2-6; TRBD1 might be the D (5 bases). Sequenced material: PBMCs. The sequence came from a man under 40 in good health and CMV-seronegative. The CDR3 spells CASRQEISGANVLTF. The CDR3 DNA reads TGTGCCAGTAGACAGGAGATCTCTGGGGCCAACGTCCTGACTTTC. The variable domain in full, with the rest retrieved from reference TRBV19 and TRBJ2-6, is DGGITQSPKYLFRKEGQNVTLSCEQNLNHDAMYWYRQDPGQGLRLIYYSQIVNDFQKGDIAEGYSVSREKKESFPLTVTSAQKNPTAFYLCASRQEISGANVLTFGAGSRLTVL.